This TCR beta chain came from a study of immune evolution from preneoplasia to lung adenocarcinoma (dated by TCRdb to the early 2020s). Broadly, across the study: HLA loss of heterozygosity was observed in approximately 7%, 15% and 30% of AIS, MIA and ADC lesions, respectively, and was not observed in any AAH lesions. The study profiled immune contexture across lung adenocarcinoma precursors and invasive adenocarcinoma using immune gene expression, TCR sequencing and multiplex immunofluorescence. Resected precursor lesions (AAH, AIS, MIA) and invasive adenocarcinomas were each compared against paired morphologically normal lung tissue. The sample size depended on which specimens were available, not on a prior power calculation. The immune data were combined with whole exome sequencing and methylation data from the same cohort of nodules. A total of 40 to 60 patients with pulmonary nodules who underwent surgical resection were included in the overall cohort. A total of over 50 patients contributed TCR sequencing data. It was reported in the study that approximately 100 samples were used for TCR sequencing. Class I HLA alleles were inferred from exome data with POLYSOLVER, and allele-specific HLA loss was detected with LOHHLA. Results and caveats for the whole study, not just this receptor: Compared with EGFR-mutant or double wild-type lesions, KRAS-mutant nodules had the highest T cell clonality. The highest top T cell clone frequencies were observed in normal lung, and a progressive decrease in top T cell clone frequencies appeared to occur from AAH through AIS, MIA and invasive adenocarcinoma. Because every patient came from Japan and China, how well the results apply to Western populations was uncertain. The findings reflected association rather than direct causation, and larger cohorts with long-term follow-up and longitudinal biopsies were considered necessary. Clonality was highest in normal lung, while later-stage lesions appeared to have lower clonality but higher T cell density and diversity.

Resection was performed on patients in Japan or China between about 2014 and 2017. Two lung cancer pathologists independently reviewed H&E slides to confirm the histologic diagnosis of every case. For nucleic acid extraction, premalignant or tumor cells were enriched by macro-dissection following pathologic assessment. The AllPrep DNA/RNA FFPE Kit was used to isolate DNA from FFPE tissue. TCR beta CDR3 regions were sequenced from DNA using the immunoSEQ hsTCRbeta Kit. Under the source paper's analysis protocol: The ImmunoSEQ Analyzer was used to analyse the TCR sequencing data. T cell clonality was defined as 1 minus Pielou's evenness, calculated on productive rearrangements. To measure T cell diversity, the inverse Simpson index was applied to productive templates. T cell density was TCR beta template counts normalized to usable DNA, estimated by amplifying and sequencing housekeeping genes. TCR metrics were compared across histologic stages using two-sided Kruskal-Wallis tests. The source is immuneACCESS, and TCRdb retained only in-frame sequences with V and J called. Part of the clones is not carried over; for the studies checked, unresolved V genes explain less than half of this, and the remainder is unexplained. V and J calls and clone size come straight from that table; D and trimming were deduced from the DNA. The sample table shows roughly 10,000 clones, and 88% are seen once. The biggest ten clones account for about 2.7% of the sample.

This clone has more than one count but fewer than ten. This clone's antigen is unknown. Nothing much larger sits one base from this clone, and base qualities are not available. CDR1 and CDR2 are drawn from the germline V gene: SNHLY, FYNNEI. From V the trimming removes 3 bases and from J it removes 1 base, while the gene matches leave 2 bases of the junction unaccounted for. The cysteine opens and the phenylalanine closes a CDR3 of 14 amino acids. The sequence is cut down to CDR3 DNA, 42 bases in frame from base 1. The TCR was taken from a person aged 70 to 79 with invasive lung adenocarcinoma. Some clones in this sample may be carry-over from other donors' samples. The sequenced sample was FFPE invasive lung adenocarcinoma tissue. Taken with the paper, the label for cell subset or site translates to: frankly invasive lung adenocarcinoma (ADC). The chain couples TRBV2 to TRBJ2-5; 7 nucleotides in the junction match TRBD1. The CDR3 has the sequence CASSEDRLQETQYF. The DNA sequence follows: TGTGCCAGCAGTGAGGACAGGCTCCAAGAGACCCAGTACTTC.